The clone carrying this TCR beta chain was recorded a few times. Antigen specificity is unknown. Profiling relied on immunoSEQ multiplex PCR, and the TCRdb table lists in-frame clones only, not all of them. The sample has some 90,000 clones, around 90% seen once. The sample belongs to a study of PD-1 blockade in classical Hodgkin lymphoma. Study results and caveats: Reported findings placed baseline TCR diversity lower in newly diagnosed patients (compared with healthy donors). Baseline diversity was lower in partial responders and progressors than complete responders.

All patients relapsed after autologous stem cell transplantation, and brentuximab vedotin exposure varied. Responses achieved at best were complete response, partial response or progressive disease. Germline assignment: CDR1 SGHTA and CDR2 FQGNSA. Trimming stripped 5 bases from V and 10 bases from J, with 12 bases between. The CDR3 length is 12 residues. The sample in question was peripheral blood mononuclear cells (PBMCs), obtained before the second cycle of nivolumab. The clonotype comes from a human donor with classical Hodgkin lymphoma. This chain links TRBV7-2 with TRBJ2-1, with a weak D call TRBD2 (5 bases). CDR3 in DNA: TGTGCCAGCAGCCGACGGTCTAGCGAGCAGTTCTTC. It translates to CASSRRSSEQFF.